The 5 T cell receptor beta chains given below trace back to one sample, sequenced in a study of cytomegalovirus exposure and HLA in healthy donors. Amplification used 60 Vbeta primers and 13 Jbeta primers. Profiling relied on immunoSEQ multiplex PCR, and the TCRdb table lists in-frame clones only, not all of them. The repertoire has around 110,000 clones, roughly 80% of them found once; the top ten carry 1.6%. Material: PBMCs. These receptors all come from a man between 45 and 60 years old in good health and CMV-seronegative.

CDR3 loop: CASSMMQSPKETQYF. The CDR3 DNA reads TGTGCCAGTAGTATGATGCAGTCTCCGAAAGAGACCCAGTACTTC. The chain combines TRBV19 with TRBJ2-5; the D is unclear. This CDR3 contains 15 residues. In germline, CDR1 is LNHDA, CDR2 SQIVND (reference sequence). Deletions cut 3 bases from V and 3 bases from J, with 14 bases between. The variable domain in full, with the rest retrieved from reference TRBV19 and TRBJ2-5, is DGGITQSPKYLFRKEGQNVTLSCEQNLNHDAMYWYRQDPGQGLRLIYYSQIVNDFQKGDIAEGYSVSREKKESFPLTVTSAQKNPTAFYLCASSMMQSPKETQYFGPGTRLLVL.

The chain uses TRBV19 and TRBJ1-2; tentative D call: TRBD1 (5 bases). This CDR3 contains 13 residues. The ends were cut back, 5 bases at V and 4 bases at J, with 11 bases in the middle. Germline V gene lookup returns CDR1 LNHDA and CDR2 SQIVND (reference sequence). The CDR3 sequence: CASSVRDGYGYTF. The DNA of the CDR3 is TGTGCCAGTAGTGTGCGGGACGGCTATGGCTACACCTTC.

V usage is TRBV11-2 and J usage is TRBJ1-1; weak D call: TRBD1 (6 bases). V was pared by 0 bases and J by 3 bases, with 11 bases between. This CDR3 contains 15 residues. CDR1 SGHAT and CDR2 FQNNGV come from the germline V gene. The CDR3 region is CASSLDRTAYTEAFF. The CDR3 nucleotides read TGTGCCAGCAGCTTAGATAGGACAGCATACACTGAAGCTTTCTTT.

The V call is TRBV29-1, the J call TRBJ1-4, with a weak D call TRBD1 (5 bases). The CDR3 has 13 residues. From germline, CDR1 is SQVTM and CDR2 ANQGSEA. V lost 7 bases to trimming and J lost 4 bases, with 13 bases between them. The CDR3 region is CSAASQGNEKLFF. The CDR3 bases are TGCAGCGCTGCGTCTCAGGGTAATGAAAAACTGTTTTTT.

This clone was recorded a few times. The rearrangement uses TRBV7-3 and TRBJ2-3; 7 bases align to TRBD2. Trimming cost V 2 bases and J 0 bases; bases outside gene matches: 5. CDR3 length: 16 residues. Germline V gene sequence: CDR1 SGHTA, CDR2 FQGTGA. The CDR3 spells CASSLGLADSTDTQYF. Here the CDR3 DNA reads TGTGCCAGCAGCTTAGGGCTAGCGGATAGCACAGATACGCAGTATTTT.